A single TCR beta chain is shown here with its context. This record belongs to a study of blood T cells in healthy people across ages. Sample-barcoded 5' priming and a J-beta primer mix drove a second PCR of roughly 6 to 12 cycles. One entry per CDR3 protein results from TCRdb running MiXCR on the 5' RACE reads. The sample holds 910,000 or so distinct CDR3 sequences, 45% to 60% seen once. This receptor was taken from a woman aged 60-75 years in good health. Sample: blood.

The DNA of the CDR3 is TGTGCCAGCAGTTCAAGTGCAGGGACCGGGGAGCTGTTTTTT. Translation gives CASSSSAGTGELFF. This chain links TRBV28 with TRBJ2-2, with D possibly matching TRBD1 (5 bases). Germline assignment: CDR1 MDHEN and CDR2 SYDVKM. The CDR3 is 14 residues long. V lost 4 bases to trimming and J lost 5 bases, with 11 bases between them.